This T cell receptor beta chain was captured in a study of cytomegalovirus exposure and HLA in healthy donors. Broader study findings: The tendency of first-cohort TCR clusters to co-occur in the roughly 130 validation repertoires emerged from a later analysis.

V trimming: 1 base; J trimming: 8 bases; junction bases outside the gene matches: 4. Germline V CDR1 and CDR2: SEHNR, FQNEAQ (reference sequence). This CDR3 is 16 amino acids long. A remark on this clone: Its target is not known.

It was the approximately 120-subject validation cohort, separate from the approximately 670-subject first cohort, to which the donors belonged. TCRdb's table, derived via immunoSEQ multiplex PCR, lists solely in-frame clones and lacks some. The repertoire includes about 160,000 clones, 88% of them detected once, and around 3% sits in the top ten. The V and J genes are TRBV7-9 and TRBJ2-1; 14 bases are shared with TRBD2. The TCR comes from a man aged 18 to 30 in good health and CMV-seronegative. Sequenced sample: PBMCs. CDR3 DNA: TGTGCCAGCAGCTTAGGTGGACTAGCGGGGGGCCATGAGCAGTTCTTC. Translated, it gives CASSLGGLAGGHEQFF.